This TCR beta chain was identified in a study of T cell changes during pregnancy in multiple sclerosis. This clone was seen once. This CDR3 contains 17 residues. Germline V CDR1 and CDR2: SGHKS, YYEKEE (reference sequence). With 1 base removed from V and 0 bases from J, the gap between germline ends came to 11 bases. Profiled with immunoSEQ multiplex PCR; TCRdb holds only in-frame clones, not every one. The sample has about 38,000 clones, about nine tenths seen once. V and J are TRBV5-5 and TRBJ2-6, with D tentatively TRBD1 (5 bases). The sequence was collected from a female donor in good health, enrolled as a control in a pregnancy study. This specimen consisted of CD4+ T cells from peripheral blood mononuclear cells, obtained after pregnancy. The CDR3 bases are TGTGCCAGCAGCTTGTTAATAGGGGCCTCTGGGGCCAACGTCCTGACTTTC. Translated, it gives CASSLLIGASGANVLTF.